This TCR beta chain emerged from a study of vaccination and CD4 T cells after COVID-19. Study summary: The study enrolled six male and four female convalescents, two of whom were Hispanic.

Comments on this clonotype: The antigen is not known.

Sequencing of the DNA from cultured CD4+ T cells was carried out with the Oncomine TCR Beta short-read assay. TCRdb re-called the PCR reads through MiXCR, storing one row per CDR3 protein. The table includes about 16,000 distinct CDR3 sequences, approximately 50% detected once. Germline V lookup: CDR1 DFQATT, CDR2 SNEGSKA (reference sequence). There are 13 residues in the CDR3. V was shortened by 6 bases and J by 4 bases, with 12 bases between the two germline ends. Specified time point: late sampling 161 to 241 days after vaccination in three convalescent patients. Treatment denoted: approximately nine-day PBMC culture with coronavirus spike peptide pools or control peptides (ViraFEST assay).

The sample consisted of CD4+ T cells from blood, cultured in vitro, taken about 7 months after SARS-CoV-2 vaccination. The J gene is TRBJ2-2, the V gene TRBV20-1, with D unclear. This TCR derives from a human donor who had recovered from COVID-19. CDR3 nucleotides: TGCAGTGCCCTTCAGGTGGCCACCGGGGAGCTGTTTTTT. Encoded protein: CSALQVATGELFF.